A single sample is the source of the 27 T cell receptor beta chains below, sequenced in a study of neurological immune-mediated disorders. One entry per CDR3 protein results from TCRdb running MiXCR on the 5' RACE reads. The repertoire holds 28,000 or so distinct CDR3 sequences, with roughly 12% as singletons. Sequencing used PBMCs. The receptors originated from a man between 60 and 75 years old in good health.

This clonotype has a handful of counts. The V and J genes are TRBV7-2 and TRBJ2-7; D gene ambiguous. Germline values: CDR1 SGHTA, CDR2 FQGNSA. CDR3 length equals 13 residues. The V end was cut by 0 bases, the J end by 4 bases, with 7 bases between. CDR3 protein: CASSLAEIYEQYF. The CDR3 bases are TGTGCCAGCAGCTTAGCCGAGATATACGAGCAGTACTTC. Full variable domain (outside the CDR3, taken from reference TRBV7-2 and TRBJ2-7): GAGVSQSPSNKVTEKGKDVELRCDPISGHTALYWYRQSLGQGLEFLIYFQGNSAPDKSGLPSDRFSAERTGGSVSTLTIQRTQQEDSAVYLCASSLAEIYEQYFGPGTRLTVT.

There are many counts of this clonotype. The chain is built from TRBV20-1 and TRBJ2-7; D gene ambiguous. Germline values: CDR1 DFQATT, CDR2 SNEGSKA (reference sequence). Trimming left V 1 base short and J 3 bases short, with 10 bases between. The CDR3 covers 13 residues. The chain's CDR3 is CSARGSLFYEQYF. CDR3 DNA sequence: TGCAGTGCTAGAGGAAGCCTATTCTACGAGCAGTACTTC.

This clonotype has a count of ten or more. The chain uses TRBV5-1 and TRBJ2-1; D gene unclear. Per germline, CDR1 SGHRS and CDR2 YFSETQ. V was cut by 5 bases and J by 3 bases, with 15 bases left in between. CDR3 length: 15 amino acids. The CDR3 bases are TGCGCCAGCAGAGGATTGTGGGGTGACTACAATGAGCAGTTCTTC. It is translated as CASRGLWGDYNEQFF.

This chain joins TRBV24-1 and TRBJ2-1; tentative D call: TRBD2 (6 bases). The CDR3 spans 17 residues. The germline gives CDR1 KGHDR, CDR2 SFDVKD. Trimming pared 4 bases from V and 5 bases from J, leaving 20 bases between. The CDR3 bases are TGTGCCACCAGTGAGGGGGAGGACGGGGCCCGGGACAATGAGCAGTTCTTC. Residues: CATSEGEDGARDNEQFF.

This clonotype was observed at least ten times. The rearrangement links TRBV28 to TRBJ1-1; TRBD1 is a possible D gene (6 bases). V was pared by 5 bases and J by 0 bases, with 16 bases between. CDR1 and CDR2 (germline): MDHEN, SYDVKM. The CDR3 runs 16 residues. The CDR3 DNA sequence: TGTGCCAGCAGTACCGCAGGGGAGGGTGTGAACACTGAAGCTTTCTTT. It codes for CASSTAGEGVNTEAFF.

This clonotype is labeled medium-sized. The gene calls are TRBV20-1 and TRBJ2-7; no definite D call. Germline-derived CDR1 and CDR2 are DFQATT and SNEGSKA (reference sequence). The CDR3 sequence is 13 residues long. The V end lost 3 bases, the J end lost 3 bases, and 12 bases lay between the germline ends. As DNA, the CDR3 is TGCAGTGCTAGCATGGGTTTGGACTACGAGCAGTACTTC. Translation gives CSASMGLDYEQYF.

In this sample, this clonotype turned up many times. The rearrangement uses TRBV5-5 and TRBJ2-2; D unresolved. The CDR3 sequence is 13 residues long. Germline V gives CDR1 SGHKS, CDR2 YYEKEE (reference sequence). The V and J ends lost 4 bases and 6 bases respectively, with 10 bases between them. This chain's CDR3 is CASSQKVAGELFF. The CDR3 coding sequence is TGTGCCAGCAGCCAGAAGGTAGCCGGGGAGCTGTTTTTT. Complete variable domain (other parts from reference TRBV5-5 and TRBJ2-2): DAGVTQSPTHLIKTRGQQVTLRCSPISGHKSVSWYQQVLGQGPQFIFQYYEKEERGRGNFPDRFSARQFPNYSSELNVNALLLGDSALYLCASSQKVAGELFFGEGSRLTVL.

This clonotype has a handful of counts. The CDR3 DNA reads TGTGCCAGCTCACCACAAGGGGGGGCCGTCGACTATGGCTACACCTTC. This codes for CASSPQGGAVDYGYTF. The chain employs TRBV18 and TRBJ1-2; D may be TRBD1 (6 bases). Germline CDR1 reads KGHSH; CDR2 reads LQKENI. V lost 1 base, J lost 3 bases, and 15 bases lay in between. The CDR3 extends over 16 amino acids.

This clonotype has a count of ten or more. V gene TRBV15 combines with J gene TRBJ2-6; D possibly corresponds to TRBD1 (5 bases). CDR3 size: 20 residues. Germline V gives CDR1 LNHNV, CDR2 YYDKDF (reference sequence). The V end lost 0 bases, the J end lost 0 bases, and 18 bases lay between the germline ends. CDR3 sequence (DNA): TGTGCCACCAGCAGAGATCCGACGCAGGGCACAACCTCTGGGGCCAACGTCCTGACTTTC. Translated: CATSRDPTQGTTSGANVLTF.

This clonotype was counted once. V is TRBV10-2 and J is TRBJ1-2; 7 bases agree with TRBD1. The length of the CDR3 is 17 residues. Germline CDR1 reads WSHSY; CDR2 reads SAAADI. V was pared by 6 bases and J by 6 bases, with 19 bases of the junction left unmatched. In nucleotides, the CDR3 is TGCGCCAGCAGCGATCCGGGGTCGACAGGGAAGAAAGATGGCTACACCTTC. Translation: CASSDPGSTGKKDGYTF.

In this sample, this clonotype is medium-sized. The chain has TRBV20-1 and TRBJ1-6, with D possibly being TRBD1 (5 bases). From germline, CDR1 is DFQATT and CDR2 SNEGSKA (reference sequence). The CDR3 runs 15 residues. V was cut by 6 bases and J by 0 bases, with 12 bases left in between. CDR3 sequence (DNA): TGCAGTGCCCCGACAGAAGGCTCCTATAATTCACCCCTCCACTTT. This encodes CSAPTEGSYNSPLHF.

The table lists this clonotype with many counts. J is TRBJ2-6 and V is TRBV6-1; TRBD2 might be the D (6 bases). Germline V gives CDR1 MNHNS, CDR2 SASEGT. Deletions cut 5 bases from V and 4 bases from J, with 18 bases between. This CDR3 is built from 17 residues. DNA for the CDR3: TGTGCCAGCAGTCCAACGCCTGGGGGGTCAGGGGCCAACGTCCTGACTTTC. Amino acid sequence: CASSPTPGGSGANVLTF.

The chain employs TRBV30 and TRBJ1-6; D perhaps matches TRBD1 (5 bases). The V gene lost 3 bases and the J gene lost 9 bases, with 12 bases spanning the gap. This CDR3 is 13 amino acids long. The V gene's germline CDR1 is GTSNPN and CDR2 SVGIG (reference sequence). The CDR3 here is CAWRRGDGSPLHF. CDR3 DNA sequence: TGTGCCTGGAGGAGGGGTGATGGTTCACCCCTCCACTTT.

This clonotype was observed at least ten times. V usage is TRBV7-3 and J usage is TRBJ2-7, with TRBD1 matching 8 bases. The CDR3 runs 13 residues. The V gene end was trimmed by 5 bases and the J gene end by 3 bases; junction bases not matched to a gene: 3. CDR1 and CDR2 from the germline V gene are SGHTA and FQGTGA. The CDR3 DNA is TGTGCCAGCAGCCGGGGACAGGACTACGAGCAGTACTTC. Its protein is CASSRGQDYEQYF.

For the CDR3, the DNA is TGCAGTGCCAGATTTTCGGGACATAATAATTCACCCCTCCACTTT. It encodes CSARFSGHNNSPLHF. The chain uses TRBV20-1 and TRBJ1-6; a possible D gene is TRBD1 (6 bases). In germline, CDR1 is DFQATT, CDR2 SNEGSKA (reference sequence). CDR3 length: 15 residues. V lost 6 bases, J lost 5 bases, and 17 bases lay in between.

This clonotype has ten or more counts. V gene TRBV2 combines with J gene TRBJ2-2; TRBD1 might be the D (5 bases). The germline CDR1 and CDR2 sequences are SNHLY and FYNNEI. V lost 6 bases and J lost 1, with 12 bases in between. This CDR3 comprises 15 residues. The CDR3 protein is CASRAPTENTGELFF. CDR3 nucleotides: TGTGCCAGCAGGGCCCCGACAGAGAACACCGGGGAGCTGTTTTTT.

This clonotype was observed at least ten times. The V call is TRBV10-3, the J call TRBJ1-6; no definite D call. The CDR3 is 15 amino acids. The germline CDR1 and CDR2 sequences are ENHRY and SYGVKD. V lost 10 bases to trimming and J lost 5 bases, with 18 bases between them. The CDR3 DNA follows: TGTGCCAACCAATTTGATCTCCGAGATAATTCACCCCTCCACTTT. Its translation: CANQFDLRDNSPLHF.

This clonotype was recorded only once. A much larger clonotype is one base distant, so this may be a read error. V and J are TRBV3-1 and TRBJ1-1; D remains unclear. In germline, CDR1 is LGHDT, CDR2 YNNKEL (reference sequence). This CDR3 spans 13 amino acids. Trimming removed 0 bases from V and 12 bases from J, with 14 bases in between. CDR3 protein: CASSQDHQGRSFF. The CDR3 coding sequence is TGTGCCAGCAGCCAAGACCACCAAGGGAGGTCTTTCTTT.

In its sample, this clonotype was seen many times. This rearrangement joins TRBV20-1 to TRBJ2-4; D assignment may be TRBD1 or TRBD2 (5 bases each). V was shortened by 2 bases and J by 0 bases, with 11 bases between the two germline ends. This CDR3 has 15 amino acids. Germline assignment: CDR1 DFQATT and CDR2 SNEGSKA (reference sequence). In nucleotides, the CDR3 is TGCAGTGCTAGACCAGGGACGGCAGCCAAAAACATTCAGTACTTC. It is translated as CSARPGTAAKNIQYF.

This clonotype was observed at least ten times. The chain uses TRBV28 and TRBJ1-1, with D possibly matching TRBD1 (5 bases). Trimming took 6 bases from V and 3 from J, leaving 14 bases between them. The CDR3 is 14 residues long. From germline, CDR1 is MDHEN and CDR2 SYDVKM. The chain's CDR3 is CASSRALGDTEAFF. The CDR3 region has the DNA TGTGCCAGCAGCCGCGCGTTGGGGGACACTGAAGCTTTCTTT. Drawing the rest from reference TRBV28 and TRBJ1-1, the complete variable domain is DVKVTQSSRYLVKRTGEKVFLECVQDMDHENMFWYRQDPGLGLRLIYFSYDVKMKEKGDIPEGYSVSREKKERFSLILESASTNQTSMYLCASSRALGDTEAFFGQGTRLTVV.

This clonotype was recorded at least ten times. This chain uses TRBV28 with TRBJ2-5; D gene unclear. The ends were cut back, 3 bases at V and 1 base at J, with 15 bases in the middle. Looked up from germline, CDR1 is MDHEN and CDR2 is SYDVKM. The CDR3 is made up of 16 amino acids. CDR3 sequence: CASSFRAFLAQETQYF. The CDR3 DNA reads TGTGCCAGCAGTTTCCGGGCTTTTTTGGCCCAAGAGACCCAGTACTTC. Based on the CDR3 plus reference TRBV28 and TRBJ2-5, the full variable domain is DVKVTQSSRYLVKRTGEKVFLECVQDMDHENMFWYRQDPGLGLRLIYFSYDVKMKEKGDIPEGYSVSREKKERFSLILESASTNQTSMYLCASSFRAFLAQETQYFGPGTRLLVL.

The rearrangement uses TRBV19 and TRBJ2-7, with D perhaps TRBD1 or TRBD2 (5 bases each). The CDR3 length is 13 residues. Trimming removed 3 bases from V and 5 bases from J, with 11 bases in between. The germline V gene encodes CDR1 LNHDA and CDR2 SQIVND (reference sequence). Here the CDR3 DNA reads TGTGCCAGTAGTATTTCTGGGGGAGACGAGCAGTACTTC. Translation gives CASSISGGDEQYF.

This clonotype was detected ten times or more. The chain links TRBV5-1 to TRBJ2-7; 10 bases line up with TRBD2. From germline, CDR1 is SGHRS and CDR2 YFSETQ. J lost 0 bases, V lost 4 bases, and 4 bases had no gene match. This CDR3 has 15 residues. The CDR3 nucleotides are TGCGCCAGCAGCCCAACTAGCGGGACCTCCTACGAGCAGTACTTC. Translating gives CASSPTSGTSYEQYF.

In this sample, this clonotype turned up many times. The chain couples TRBV12-3 or TRBV12-4 to TRBJ1-1; D unclear. V lost 5 bases, J lost 0 bases, and 13 bases lay in between. The CDR3 consists of 15 residues. CDR3 residues: CASSPRVQLNTEAFF. CDR3 sequence (DNA): TGTGCCAGCAGTCCTAGGGTACAATTGAACACTGAAGCTTTCTTT.

This clonotype was recorded many times. CDR3 sequence reads: CASSPYTGELFF. The CDR3, as DNA: TGTGCCAGCAGCCCCTACACCGGGGAGCTGTTTTTT. The chain uses TRBV3-1 and TRBJ2-2; D gene ambiguous. The V end was cut by 4 bases, the J end by 3 bases, with 3 bases between. CDR1 and CDR2 (germline): LGHDT, YNNKEL (reference sequence). The CDR3 consists of 12 residues.

This clonotype was seen many times. V is TRBV4-2 and J is TRBJ2-7; the D gene is possibly TRBD2 (6 bases). The CDR3 has 15 residues. Germline assignment: CDR1 LGHNA and CDR2 YNFKEQ. The ends were cut back, 0 bases at V and 0 bases at J, with 9 bases in the middle. The CDR3: CASSQDAGTSYEQYF. CDR3 bases: TGTGCCAGCAGCCAAGATGCGGGGACCTCCTACGAGCAGTACTTC.

This clonotype was observed many times. The chain recombines TRBV3-1 with TRBJ1-1; 7 bases align to TRBD1. Per the germline V gene, CDR1 is LGHDT and CDR2 is YNNKEL (reference sequence). This CDR3 comprises 14 residues. With 5 bases clipped from V and 2 bases from J, the junction kept 5 bases outside the gene matches. CDR3 nucleotide sequence: TGTGCCAGCAGCGGACGGGACAGAAACACTGAAGCTTTCTTT. This encodes CASSGRDRNTEAFF.